The clone carrying this T cell receptor (beta chain) was observed many times. The antigen remains undetermined. Time point described: patch test 2, 6 weeks after DPC sensitization. Specified treatment: therapeutic diphenylcyclopropenone sensitization with weekly scalp DPC. Blood, whole and unfractionated, served as the source for total RNA extraction. This entry belongs to a study of human T cells and chemical hapten exposure. Study-wide findings and caveats: Following DPC sensitization, TCRs present above 1 in 1000 frequency showed no change.

Germline CDR1 is SGHTA and CDR2 is FQGNSA. The CDR3 length is 14 residues. V lost 5 bases to trimming and J lost 3 bases; unmatched junction nucleotides: 3. TCRdb used MiXCR to reprocess the RACE reads, holding one entry per CDR3 protein. This sample has 35,000 to 50,000 distinct CDR3 sequences; about 8.9% occur once, and the top ten carry around 16%. This clonotype was obtained from a middle-aged woman with alopecia areata. Some clones in this sample may be carry-over from other donors' samples. The specimen comprised whole blood, sampled in connection with sensitization to the hapten diphenylcyclopropenone (DPC). J is TRBJ1-3 and V is TRBV7-2, with 8 bases fitting TRBD1. The CDR3 region has the DNA TGTGCCAGCAGCCTGACAGGGGTTGGAAACACCATATATTTT. Translation: CASSLTGVGNTIYF.